Listed below are T cell receptor beta chains from one sample, sequenced in a study of T-cell reconstitution after alpha-beta-depleted transplantation in children. TCRdb redid the calling of the PCR reads with MiXCR, one entry per CDR3 protein. The sample lists more than 500,000 distinct CDR3 sequences, 9.5% to 12% occurring once. Sample: PBMCs, mostly from graft donor cells, taken 180 days after TCRalphabeta/CD19-depleted stem cell transplant. These receptors all stem from a female patient aged 2-9 years who had a stem cell transplant for aplastic anemia, so the T cells may come from the graft donor. CDR3s include the opening cysteine and the closing phenylalanine or tryptophan. Fields, in order: D gene, J gene, V gene, clone size, CDR3 DNA, CDR3 protein. A D gene is named only where the DNA matches it firmly. Not all rows give a size; the values are once, few, many and, for expanded clones, a class.

D: NA; J: TRBJ2-7; V: TRBV18; size: few; DNA: TGTGCCAGCTCACCAAATAGAGCGGAGGGTAGTTACGAGCAGTACTTC; CDR3: CASSPNRAEGSYEQYF
D: NA; J: TRBJ2-1; V: TRBV18; size: NA; DNA: TGTGCCAGCTCACCGAGCTCCGATGAGCTGTTCTTC; CDR3: CASSPSSDELFF
D: TRBD2; J: TRBJ2-2; V: TRBV19; size: NA; DNA: TGTGCCAGTAAGACTAGCGGAGTGAACACCGGGGAGCTGTTTTTT; CDR3: CASKTSGVNTGELFF
D: TRBD2; J: TRBJ2-1; V: TRBV6-2/TRBV6-3; size: NA; DNA: TGTGCCAGCAGTTACTCGTCTAGCGGGAGTAGTGAGCAGTTCTTC; CDR3: CASSYSSSGSSEQFF
D: TRBD1; J: TRBJ2-1; V: TRBV7-2; size: many; DNA: TGTGCCAGCAGCTTACCGCAGGGGGCGCTGACGAAGCAGTTCTTC; CDR3: CASSLPQGALTKQFF
D: NA; J: TRBJ2-3; V: TRBV2; size: NA; DNA: TGTGCCAGCAGACCCCGGGGTTTCACAGATACGCAGTATTTT; CDR3: CASRPRGFTDTQYF
D: NA; J: TRBJ2-7; V: TRBV27; size: NA; DNA: TGTGCCAGCAGTTCAACAGGTTTTCGGAACGAGCAGTACTTC; CDR3: CASSSTGFRNEQYF
D: NA; J: TRBJ2-7; V: TRBV11-2; size: NA; DNA: TGTGCCAGCAGCTCCACGGACACGATCTCCTACGAGCAGTACTTC; CDR3: CASSSTDTISYEQYF
D: NA; J: TRBJ2-7; V: TRBV6-2/TRBV6-3; size: many; DNA: TGTGCCAGCAGGGAAACGGGAGTGCCCACCTACGAGCAGTACTTC; CDR3: CASRETGVPTYEQYF
D: TRBD2; J: TRBJ2-2; V: TRBV12-3/TRBV12-4; size: few; DNA: TGTGCCAGCAGTGGGTCTCTCGGACTAGCGGGAGACACCGGGGAGCTGTTTTTT; CDR3: CASSGSLGLAGDTGELFF
D: TRBD2; J: TRBJ2-1; V: TRBV6-5; size: NA; DNA: TGTGCCAGCAGTTACTCGTCGCTAGCGGGAGTTTCCTACAATGAGCAGTTCTTC; CDR3: CASSYSSLAGVSYNEQFF
D: NA; J: TRBJ2-3; V: TRBV12-3/TRBV12-4; size: NA; DNA: TGTGCCAGCAACATTGACAGCTACTACACAGATACGCAGTATTTT; CDR3: CASNIDSYYTDTQYF
D: TRBD1; J: TRBJ2-7; V: TRBV5-8; size: few; DNA: TGTGCCAGCAGCATTAACAGGGGGTTGGGCGAGCAGTACTTC; CDR3: CASSINRGLGEQYF
D: NA; J: TRBJ2-4; V: TRBV28; size: many; DNA: TGTGCCAGCAGTTTCGTCGGGAGAGGAGCCAAAAACATTCAGTACTTC; CDR3: CASSFVGRGAKNIQYF
D: TRBD1; J: TRBJ1-1; V: TRBV4-3; size: few; DNA: TGCGCCAGCAGCCTGACAGGGGCAACGAACACTGAAGCTTTCTTT; CDR3: CASSLTGATNTEAFF
D: TRBD2; J: TRBJ2-3; V: TRBV12-5; size: few; DNA: TGTGCTAGTGGTCCTCGACTAGCGGGGAACACAGATACGCAGTATTTT; CDR3: CASGPRLAGNTDTQYF
D: TRBD2; J: TRBJ2-3; V: TRBV7-2; size: few; DNA: TGTGCCAGCAGCTCCCCAGGAGCGGGAGACTTTACAGATACGCAGTATTTT; CDR3: CASSSPGAGDFTDTQYF
D: NA; J: TRBJ1-2; V: TRBV10-3; size: NA; DNA: TGTGCCATCAGTGAGGGGGCGGCTGGCTACACCTTC; CDR3: CAISEGAAGYTF
D: NA; J: TRBJ2-7; V: TRBV29-1; size: many; DNA: TGCAGCGTTGAAAGATCCGGAGACAGTTCCTACGAGCAGTACTTC; CDR3: CSVERSGDSSYEQYF
D: TRBD1; J: TRBJ1-5; V: TRBV4-2; size: NA; DNA: TGTGCCAGCAGCCAAGGTCAGACAGGGTCCAATCAGCCCCAGCATTTT; CDR3: CASSQGQTGSNQPQHF
D: NA; J: TRBJ1-2; V: TRBV9; size: NA; DNA: TGTGCCAGCAGCGTAGCTAAGGCGGAAAAGGTCGATGGCTACACCTTC; CDR3: CASSVAKAEKVDGYTF